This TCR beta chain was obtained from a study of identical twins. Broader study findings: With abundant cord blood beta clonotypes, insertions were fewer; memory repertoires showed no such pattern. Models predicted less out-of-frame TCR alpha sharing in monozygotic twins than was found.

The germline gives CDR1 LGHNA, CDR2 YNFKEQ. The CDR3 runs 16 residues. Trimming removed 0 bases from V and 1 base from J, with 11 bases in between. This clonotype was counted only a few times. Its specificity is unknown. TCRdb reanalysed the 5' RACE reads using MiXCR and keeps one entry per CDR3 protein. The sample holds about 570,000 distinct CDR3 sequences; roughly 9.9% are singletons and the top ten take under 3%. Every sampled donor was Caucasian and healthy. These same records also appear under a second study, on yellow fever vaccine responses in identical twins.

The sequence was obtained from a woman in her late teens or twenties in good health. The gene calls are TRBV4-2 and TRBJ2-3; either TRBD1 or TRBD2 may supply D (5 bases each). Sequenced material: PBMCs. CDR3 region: CASSQEGRIRTDTQYF. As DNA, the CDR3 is TGTGCCAGCAGCCAAGAGGGACGGATACGCACAGATACGCAGTATTTT.